This T cell receptor (beta chain) was captured by sequencing in a study of brain metastases from non-small cell lung cancer. Only in-frame clones appear in the TCRdb table, and some are missing; sequencing was by immunoSEQ multiplex PCR. The data show over 1,500 clones, 80% to 95% seen once. Overall study findings and caveats: Fewer infiltrating T cells were found in brain metastases than primaries. TCR repertoires overlapped largely between brain metastases and matched primaries. T-cell clones appeared expanded in about 60% of brain metastases relative to matched primary tumors.

This clone was found once. Antigen unknown. Sequencing was done on a sample of tissue from a brain metastasis. The TCR comes from a donor at least 40 years old with non-small cell lung cancer.

The CDR3 DNA reads as TGTGCCAGTAGGTCTCTAGCGGGGGGCTCCTACGAGCAGTACTTC. It encodes CASRSLAGGSYEQYF. The chain combines TRBV19 with TRBJ2-7; the match to TRBD2 covers 11 bases. V shed 6 bases and J 0 bases; nucleotides not matched to a gene: 4. This CDR3 spans 15 amino acids. Per germline, CDR1 LNHDA and CDR2 SQIVND (reference sequence).